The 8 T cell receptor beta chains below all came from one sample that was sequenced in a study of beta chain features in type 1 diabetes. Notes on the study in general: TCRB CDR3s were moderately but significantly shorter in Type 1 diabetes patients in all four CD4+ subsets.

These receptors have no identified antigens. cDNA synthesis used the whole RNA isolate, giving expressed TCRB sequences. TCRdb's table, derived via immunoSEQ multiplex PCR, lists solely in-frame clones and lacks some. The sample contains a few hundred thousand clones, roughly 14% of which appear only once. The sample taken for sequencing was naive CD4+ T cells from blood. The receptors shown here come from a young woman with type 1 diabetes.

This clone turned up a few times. CDR3 residues: CASSRISGSQGANVLTF. The CDR3 DNA follows: TGTGCCAGCAGCCGTATAAGCGGGAGCCAAGGGGCCAACGTCCTGACTTTC. V usage is TRBV5-4 and J usage is TRBJ2-6; TRBD2 matches at 8 bases. Germline V gene sequence: CDR1 SGHNT, CDR2 YYREEE (reference sequence). This CDR3 spans 17 amino acids. The V gene end was trimmed by 4 bases and the J gene end by 4 bases; junction bases not matched to a gene: 10.

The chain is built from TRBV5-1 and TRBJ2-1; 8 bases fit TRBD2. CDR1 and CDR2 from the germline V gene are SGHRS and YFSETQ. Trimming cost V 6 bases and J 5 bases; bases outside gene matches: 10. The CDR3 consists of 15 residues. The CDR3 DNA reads TGCGCCAGCACTTCGGGGGGGACTTGGGACAATGAGCAGTTCTTC. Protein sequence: CASTSGGTWDNEQFF. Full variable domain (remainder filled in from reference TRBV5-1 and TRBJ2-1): KAGVTQTPRYLIKTRGQQVTLSCSPISGHRSVSWYQQTPGQGLQFLFEYFSETQRNKGNFPGRFSGRQFSNSRSEMNVSTLELGDSALYLCASTSGGTWDNEQFFGPGTRLTVL.

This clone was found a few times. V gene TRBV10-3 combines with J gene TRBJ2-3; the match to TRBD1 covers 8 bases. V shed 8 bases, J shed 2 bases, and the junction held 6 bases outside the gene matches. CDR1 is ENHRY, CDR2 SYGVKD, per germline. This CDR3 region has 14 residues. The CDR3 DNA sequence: TGTGCCATCCGCGACAGGGGCAACACAGATACGCAGTATTTT. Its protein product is CAIRDRGNTDTQYF.

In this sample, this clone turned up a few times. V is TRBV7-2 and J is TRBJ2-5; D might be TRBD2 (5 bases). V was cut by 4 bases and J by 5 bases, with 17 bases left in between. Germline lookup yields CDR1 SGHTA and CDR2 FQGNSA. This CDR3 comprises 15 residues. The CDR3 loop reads CASSSQIGGWETQYF. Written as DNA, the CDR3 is TGTGCCAGCAGCTCCCAAATCGGCGGGTGGGAGACCCAGTACTTC.

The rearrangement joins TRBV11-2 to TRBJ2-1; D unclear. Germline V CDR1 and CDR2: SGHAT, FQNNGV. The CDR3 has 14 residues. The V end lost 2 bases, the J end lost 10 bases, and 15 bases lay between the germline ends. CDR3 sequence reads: CASSLSTWPIEQFF. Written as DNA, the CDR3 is TGTGCCAGCAGCTTAAGTACCTGGCCGATCGAGCAGTTCTTC.

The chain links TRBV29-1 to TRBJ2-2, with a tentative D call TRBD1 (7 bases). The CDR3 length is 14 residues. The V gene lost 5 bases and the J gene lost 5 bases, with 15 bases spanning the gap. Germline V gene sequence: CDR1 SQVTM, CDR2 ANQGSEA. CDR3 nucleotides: TGCAGCGTTCGCAGGGGGGCGGTGACCGGGGAGCTGTTTTTT. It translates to CSVRRGAVTGELFF.

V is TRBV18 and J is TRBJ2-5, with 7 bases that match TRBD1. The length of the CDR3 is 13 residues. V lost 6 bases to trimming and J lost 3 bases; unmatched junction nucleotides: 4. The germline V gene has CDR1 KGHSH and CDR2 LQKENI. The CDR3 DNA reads TGTGCCAGCTCTCTAGACAGGGAAGAGACCCAGTACTTC. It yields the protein CASSLDREETQYF.

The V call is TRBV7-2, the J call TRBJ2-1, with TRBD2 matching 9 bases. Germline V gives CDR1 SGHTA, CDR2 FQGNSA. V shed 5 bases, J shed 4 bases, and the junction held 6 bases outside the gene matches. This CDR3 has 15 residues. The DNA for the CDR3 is TGTGCCAGCAGCAAAGCGGGAGGAGGGTACAATGAGCAGTTCTTC. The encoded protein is CASSKAGGGYNEQFF.